This T cell receptor (beta chain) is drawn from a study of regulatory T cells in long-lasting Graves disease. In building TCR beta libraries, iRepertoire HTBI primers were used together with Arm-PCR of CDR3 regions. TCRdb analysed the multiplex PCR reads with MiXCR anew, one entry per CDR3 protein. The sample consists of about 430,000 distinct CDR3 sequences, 21% of them appearing once. This clonotype came up many times. V was pared by 3 bases and J by 0 bases, with 15 bases between. The V gene's germline CDR1 is SGHAT and CDR2 FQNNGV. This CDR3 comprises 18 residues. Stated time point: persistent/refractory GD, antithyroid drugs over 5 years with positive TRAb. From PBMCs, RNA was extracted and then used to make the TCR library.

The chain carries TRBV11-2 and TRBJ1-6; D is uncertain. The source of this sequence is a female donor with Graves disease. The sequencing used peripheral blood mononuclear cells (PBMCs), collected when the disease was refractory, from a patient treated with antithyroid drugs. CDR3 sequence reads: CASSFESLGISYNSPLHF. In DNA form, the CDR3 reads TGTGCCAGCAGCTTCGAAAGCCTAGGGATCTCCTATAATTCACCCCTCCACTTT.